This T cell receptor beta chain was identified during a study of neurological immune-mediated disorders. Study background: The approximately 34 multiple sclerosis patients comprised around 31 that were relapsing-remitting and 3 that were secondary progressive. Study results and caveats: Sharing of CDR3 amino acid sequences among expanded clones across subjects was absent, suggesting private repertoires in all groups. Phylogenetic analysis grouped 18 of 34 multiple sclerosis patients' repertoires together, suggesting a possible repertoire signature.

Synthesis of cDNA was performed by 5'RACE using 10-nucleotide random UMIs. MiXCR was run by TCRdb on the 5' RACE reads, yielding one entry per CDR3 protein. The sample yields some 76,000 distinct CDR3 sequences, 3% to 4% seen once. This clonotype was seen ten or more times. Its antigen remains unknown. V was cut by 5 bases and J by 2 bases, with 5 bases left in between. The CDR3 runs 13 residues. The germline V gene encodes CDR1 KGHDR and CDR2 SFDVKD. This TCR was recovered from a woman in her fifties or sixties with multiple sclerosis. The rearrangement uses TRBV24-1 and TRBJ2-2; D not certain. Source material: PBMCs. The CDR3 DNA reads TGTGCCACCAGTGTTACCAACACCGGGGAGCTGTTTTTT. It encodes CATSVTNTGELFF.